What follows are 7 T cell receptor beta chains derived from one specimen sequenced in a study of glioma-infiltrating T cells after dendritic cell vaccination. Sequencing was performed with immunoSEQ multiplex PCR; in TCRdb, only in-frame clones are kept and a portion is missing. The table includes about 100,000 clones, more than 70% detected once. Time point: after dendritic cell vaccination, including at tumor progression/relapse. The sequenced sample was blood, obtained after dendritic cell vaccination. Source of these receptors: a human donor with glioblastoma.

The J gene is TRBJ1-1, the V gene TRBV2, with a weak D call TRBD1 (5 bases). The ends were cut back, 1 base at V and 6 bases at J, with 12 bases in the middle. The CDR3 has 14 amino acids. Germline V gene data show CDR1 as SNHLY and CDR2 as FYNNEI. The CDR3 nucleotides read TGTGCCAGCAGTGAAGACAGGCTGGGCTCTGAAGCTTTCTTT. This sequence encodes CASSEDRLGSEAFF.

This chain connects TRBV6-6 to TRBJ1-1; 9 nucleotides align to TRBD1. The CDR3 spans 14 residues. V lost 7 bases and J lost 6; bases outside the gene matches: 9. CDR1 is MNHNY, CDR2 SVGAGI, per germline (reference sequence). The CDR3 DNA reads as TGTGCCAGCACTAATACCGGGACAGGGCCTGAAGCTTTCTTT. It encodes CASTNTGTGPEAFF.

The chain joins TRBV5-3 to TRBJ2-7; D is perhaps TRBD1 (6 bases). TRBV5-3 carries the ORF label, with uncertain function. The CDR3 spans 13 residues. Trimming removed 4 bases from V and 4 bases from J, with 12 bases in between. The CDR3 sequence is CARSRGGGYEQYF. CDR3 DNA: TGTGCCAGAAGCCGAGGGGGTGGTTACGAGCAGTACTTC.

In this sample, this clone turned up a few times. CDR3 protein: CASSPALAVGEQYF. The CDR3 bases are TGTGCCAGTAGCCCAGCACTAGCGGTAGGCGAGCAGTACTTC. J is TRBJ2-7 and V is TRBV19; 8 bases map to TRBD2. This CDR3 comprises 14 residues. Losses at the gene ends were 6 bases for V and 6 bases for J; bases not matched to a gene: 10. Per the germline V gene, CDR1 is LNHDA and CDR2 is SQIVND (reference sequence).

The chain joins TRBV9 to TRBJ2-6; D unresolved. The CDR3 contains 18 residues. V lost 0 bases and J lost 2, with 15 bases in between. The germline gives CDR1 SGDLS, CDR2 YYNGEE. Here the CDR3 DNA reads TGTGCCAGCAGCGTAGATGAAGACAAAACGGCTGGGGCCAACGTCCTGACTTTC. It specifies CASSVDEDKTAGANVLTF.

The chain has TRBV9 and TRBJ2-3, with 9 nucleotides matching TRBD2. The CDR3 covers 17 residues. V shed 4 bases, J shed 5 bases, and the junction held 14 bases outside the gene matches. Germline V gives CDR1 SGDLS, CDR2 YYNGEE. CDR3 loop: CASSRRTSADRGDTQYF. CDR3 in DNA: TGTGCCAGCAGCCGACGGACTAGCGCGGATAGGGGAGATACGCAGTATTTT.

The chain links TRBV27 to TRBJ2-3; 9 positions match TRBD1. Germline CDR1 is MNHEY and CDR2 is SMNVEV (reference sequence). V lost 5 bases and J lost 0; bases outside the gene matches: 9. CDR3 length: 17 amino acids. DNA for the CDR3: TGTGCCAGCAGTCTCCCTCGACAGGGGGGTAGCACAGATACGCAGTATTTT. It is translated as CASSLPRQGGSTDTQYF.